Listed below are T cell receptor beta chains from one sample, sequenced in a study of T cell responses to AZD1222 COVID-19 vaccine. TCRdb's table, derived via immunoSEQ multiplex PCR, lists solely in-frame clones and lacks some. The table records about 130,000 clones, 75% to 90% of them present only once. The sequenced sample was peripheral blood, obtained on day 0 of AZD1222 vaccination. The receptors were sampled from an adult in good health. Each CDR3 is given with its conserved first and last residue. D genes are given only for firm matches. Clone size is given for some rows only: seen once, a few or many times, or a class if the clone is expanded.

V gene	J gene	D gene	clone size	CDR3 DNA	CDR3 protein
TRBV7-9	TRBJ1-1	.	once	TGTGCCAGCAGCTTAAATCCGGGGATGAACACTGAAGCTTTCTTT	CASSLNPGMNTEAFF
TRBV2	TRBJ1-2	.	.	TGTGCCAGCACCTTTAGTGGAGGCTACACCTTC	CASTFSGGYTF
TRBV27	TRBJ1-2	.	.	TGTGCCAGCAGTTTCGAGGGTCCAAAGACTAACTATGGCTACACCTTC	CASSFEGPKTNYGYTF
TRBV30	TRBJ1-2	.	.	TGTGCCTGGAGCAGGAGGAGTCTATCCTATGGCTACACCTTC	CAWSRRSLSYGYTF
TRBV5-6	TRBJ1-1	.	.	TGTGCCAGCAGCTTTCTAGGCGGGGACACTGAAGCTTTCTTT	CASSFLGGDTEAFF
TRBV6-4	TRBJ1-1	.	.	TGTGCCAGCAGTGACAGCGAAATGAACACTGAAGCTTTCTTT	CASSDSEMNTEAFF
TRBV5-1	TRBJ2-7	TRBD2	.	TGCGCCAGCAGGTGGACTAGCGGGAACTCCTACGAGCAGTACTTC	CASRWTSGNSYEQYF
TRBV24-1	TRBJ1-1	TRBD1	.	TGTGCCACCAGTGATAACAGGGGTTCCACTGAAGCTTTCTTT	CATSDNRGSTEAFF
TRBV5-1	TRBJ2-5	TRBD2	.	TGCGCCAGCAGGACCTCTGGCGGGAGTTTTCGAGAGACCCAGTACTTC	CASRTSGGSFRETQYF
TRBV19	TRBJ1-2	.	.	TGTGCCAGTAGTATAGACGGCTATGGCTACACCTTC	CASSIDGYGYTF
TRBV4-3	TRBJ1-1	.	.	TGCGCCAGCAGCCAGGGCAGGGGCGGGGACACTGAAGCTTTCTTT	CASSQGRGGDTEAFF
TRBV2	TRBJ2-1	TRBD1	.	TGTGCCAGCCGAAAGACAGGGGGCGGGTTGCGGACACAAAATGAGCAGTTCTTC	CASRKTGGGLRTQNEQFF
TRBV5-4	TRBJ1-1	TRBD1	once	TGTGCCAGCAGCAAGACAGGGGGCAACACTGAAGCTTTCTTT	CASSKTGGNTEAFF
TRBV3-1/TRBV3-2	TRBJ1-1	.	.	TGTGCCAGCAGCCAAGGACTCACGAACACTGAAGCTTTCTTT	CASSQGLTNTEAFF
TRBV5-1	TRBJ1-2	.	.	TGCGCCAGCAGCTTGGACGGGAATACTAACTATGGCTACACCTTC	CASSLDGNTNYGYTF
TRBV28	TRBJ1-3	TRBD1	.	TGTGCCAGCAGGACTCCGGGACAGGGCTCTGGAAACACCATATATTTT	CASRTPGQGSGNTIYF
TRBV7-9	TRBJ2-2	TRBD1	.	TGTGCCAGCAGCTGGTTACCGGGACAGAACCAGAACACCGGGGAGCTGTTTTTT	CASSWLPGQNQNTGELFF
TRBV7-9	TRBJ1-1	.	.	TGTGCCAGCAGCGACTTAGCCGGGCAGGGGAACACTGAAGCTTTCTTT	CASSDLAGQGNTEAFF
TRBV15	TRBJ2-3	.	.	TGTGCCACCAGAAAGGGAGAACCAGGAGATACGCAGTATTTT	CATRKGEPGDTQYF
TRBV5-1	TRBJ1-1	.	.	TGCGCCAGCAGCTTGGACAGACATGAAGCTTTCTTT	CASSLDRHEAFF
TRBV4-1	TRBJ2-5	TRBD2	.	TGCGCCAGCAGCCAAGATCTGACTAGCGGGGGGGCCGAGTTAGAGGAGACCCAGTACTTC	CASSQDLTSGGAELEETQYF
TRBV29-1	TRBJ2-7	.	once	TGCAGCGCCCGAGGAGGGGGCTACGAGCAGTACTTC	CSARGGGYEQYF
TRBV4-3	TRBJ1-5	.	.	TGCGCCAGCAGCCAAGATGGCAGGAATCAGCCCCAGCATTTT	CASSQDGRNQPQHF
TRBV9	TRBJ2-2	TRBD2	.	TGTGCCAGCAGCGTGCCGGGACTAGCGACTCCGAACACCGGGGAGCTGTTTTTT	CASSVPGLATPNTGELFF
TRBV25-1	TRBJ2-7	.	.	TGTGCCAGCCTCCGAGGAGTGGACGAGCAGTACTTC	CASLRGVDEQYF
TRBV19	TRBJ2-5	.	.	TGTGCCAGTAGTATGTCCTGGGGTGGAGAGACCCAGTACTTC	CASSMSWGGETQYF
TRBV3-1/TRBV3-2	TRBJ1-5	.	.	TGTGCCAGCAGCCAAGACCTAGGGCCTACGGGAAATCAGCCCCAGCATTTT	CASSQDLGPTGNQPQHF